This T cell receptor (beta chain) came from a study of blood T cell repertoires in COVID-19 (dated by TCRdb to 2020 to 2022). About the full investigation: Samples covering the acute and convalescent phases of COVID-19 were provided by collaborators in the United States, Italy and Spain. Where available, HLA class I and class II types were obtained from metadata supplied by the sample provider rather than from assay-based typing. A de-identified subject ID, COVID-19 status, age in years and sex were almost always included in the sample metadata. The samples were drawn from two sources: the first 160 participants of the ongoing ImmuneRACE study, and over 950 subjects contributed by 6 global collaborators. The material from the prospective study consisted of cDNA or gDNA derived from T cells, B-cell-depleted T cells, or PBMCs. Subjects who had been exposed to COVID-19, were actively infected with it, or had recovered from it provided the deeply sampled blood TCRbeta repertoires that made up the dataset. A freely available public database, intended as a resource for researchers studying the immune response to SARS-CoV-2, is where the repertoires were released. Beyond this particular receptor, the publication reports: How much clinical and demographic metadata was included differed by source and by participant, and the metadata was provided uncurated.

TCRbeta CDR3 regions were amplified from genomic DNA by means of the immunoSEQ Assay, a bias-controlled multiplex PCR. As for the original processing: The number of nucleated cells in each sample was estimated from the amplification of reference gene primers within the assay. Sequence reads were collapsed and filtered to measure the absolute abundance of every unique TCRbeta CDR3 rearrangement. Productive Simpson clonality was computed per sample as the square root of Simpson's diversity index over productive rearrangements. Imported from immuneACCESS, the table was reduced by TCRdb to in-frame sequences with V and J called. These copies leave out some clones; in studies compared against another copy, an unresolved V gene accounts for under half, and the cause of the remainder is not known. The D gene and trimming were derived from the DNA, and the V and J assignments and clone size from that table. Present in this sample are around 310,000 clones, 75% to 90% of which were seen just once. Clones ranked in the top ten supply more than 5% of the sample.

Concerning this clone: The specificity of this receptor is unknown. No base-level quality is on record; no much larger clone is a single base apart.

The germline V gene supplies CDR1 SGHRS and CDR2 YFSETQ. After removal of 4 bases from V and 7 bases from J, the junction retains 11 bases not matched to a gene. From its cysteine to its phenylalanine, the CDR3 spans 16 amino acids. Just CDR3 DNA is preserved here, 48 bases in frame from base 1. Participants in the prospective study were aged roughly 18 to 100 years, lived in under 30 United States geographic areas, and enrolled through a virtual design. Cohort assignment in the prospective study relied on participant-reported clinical history from a screening survey and a study questionnaire. ImmuneRACE Cohort 3 recovered participants were defined by two consecutive negative NP/OP PCR tests, healthcare professional clearance, or symptom resolution. Mobile phlebotomists in the prospective study collected whole blood, serum and a nasopharyngeal or oropharyngeal swab from every participant. Prospective study participants could optionally give additional blood draws and questionnaires over a 2-month period. Before DNA extraction, blood samples from the prospective study were shipped at room temperature or frozen.

Source material: PBMCs or T cells enriched from blood (not recorded which). This clonotype was sampled from a man aged 30 to 45 who had recovered from COVID-19. Recombination connected TRBV5-1 to TRBJ1-4, with 9 junctional bases fitting TRBD1. The CDR3 loop reads CASSATTGTGLEKLFF. The nucleotide sequence is given as TGCGCCAGCAGCGCGACCACCGGGACAGGGCTTGAAAAACTGTTTTTT.